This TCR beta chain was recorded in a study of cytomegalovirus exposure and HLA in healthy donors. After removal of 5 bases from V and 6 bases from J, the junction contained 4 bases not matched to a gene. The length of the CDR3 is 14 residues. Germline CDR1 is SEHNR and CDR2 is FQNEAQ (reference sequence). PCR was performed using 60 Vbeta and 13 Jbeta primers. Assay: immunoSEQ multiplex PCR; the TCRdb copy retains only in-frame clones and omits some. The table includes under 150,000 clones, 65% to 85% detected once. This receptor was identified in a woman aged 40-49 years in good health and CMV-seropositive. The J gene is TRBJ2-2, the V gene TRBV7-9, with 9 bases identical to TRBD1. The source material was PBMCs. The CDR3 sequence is CASSRTGVPGELFF. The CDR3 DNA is TGTGCCAGCAGCCGGACAGGGGTACCCGGGGAGCTGTTTTTT.